This entry features one T cell receptor beta chain sequence. The data belong to a study of T-cell reconstitution after alpha-beta-depleted transplantation in children. Per the germline V gene, CDR1 is SGHKS and CDR2 is YYEKEE (reference sequence). V shed 0 bases and J shed 6 bases, with 11 bases lying between them. CDR3 length: 14 residues. The TCRbeta library was prepared with unique molecular identifiers. One entry per CDR3 protein, called by TCRdb with MiXCR from the PCR reads. Among about 340,000 distinct CDR3 sequences listed, more than 10% were seen once. This material consisted of PBMCs, taken from the stem cell graft. The source of this sequence is a human donor who donated a stem cell graft to a child with Fanconi anemia. The J gene is TRBJ2-3, the V gene TRBV5-5; D is perhaps TRBD1 (5 bases). The CDR3 region has the DNA TGTGCCAGCAGCTTGGATATAGGGGTTGATACGCAGTATTTT. Encoded protein: CASSLDIGVDTQYF.